The entry below describes one T cell receptor beta chain. Deletions cut 4 bases from V and 5 bases from J, with 13 bases between. The CDR3 loop spans 14 amino acids. CDR1 SGHNT and CDR2 YYREEE come from the germline V gene (reference sequence). These data are taken from a study of shared clonotypes between healthy human individuals. Sequenced by immunoSEQ multiplex PCR; TCRdb stores in-frame clones only, minus some. The profile covers about 1.1 million clones, with approximately 80% appearing a single time and about 0.94% taken by the ten largest. The clonotype was recovered from a man younger than 30 in good health. Some clones in this sample may be carry-over from other donors' samples. The gene calls are TRBV5-4 and TRBJ2-1; D unclear. The sequencing sample was made of memory CD4+ T cells from PBMCs. The subset here: CD45RA-negative fraction. The CDR3 DNA follows: TGTGCCAGCAGCGTACTAAACCGTAACAATGAGCAGTTCTTC. Translation: CASSVLNRNNEQFF.